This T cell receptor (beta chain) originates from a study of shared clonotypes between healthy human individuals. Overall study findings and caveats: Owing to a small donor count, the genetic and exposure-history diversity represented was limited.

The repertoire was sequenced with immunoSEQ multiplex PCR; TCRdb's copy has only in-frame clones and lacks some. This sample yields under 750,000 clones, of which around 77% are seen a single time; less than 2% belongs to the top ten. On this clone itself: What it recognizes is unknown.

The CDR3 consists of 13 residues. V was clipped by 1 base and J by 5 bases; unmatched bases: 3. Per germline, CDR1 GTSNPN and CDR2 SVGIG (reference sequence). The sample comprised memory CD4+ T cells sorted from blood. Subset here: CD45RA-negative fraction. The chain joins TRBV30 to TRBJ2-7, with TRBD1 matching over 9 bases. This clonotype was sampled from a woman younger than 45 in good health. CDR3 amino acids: CAWSGGQGNEQYF. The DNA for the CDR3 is TGTGCCTGGAGTGGTGGACAGGGGAACGAGCAGTACTTC.